This T cell receptor (beta chain) was found in a study of shared clonotypes between healthy human individuals. Overall study findings and caveats: Clonotypes that were shared across a few donors made up roughly 5.2% of naive CD4 clonotypes. Relative to their counterparts shared across all four donors, non-shared clonotypes exhibited diminished generation probabilities.

Deletions cut 5 bases from V and 2 bases from J, with 10 bases between. The CDR3 runs 13 residues. Germline loops: CDR1 SGHRS, CDR2 YFSETQ. The authors' processing: ImmunoSEQ output held junction-only sequences without quality scores, so filtering differed. Measured with immunoSEQ multiplex PCR; TCRdb has only the in-frame clones, and not every one. That table furnishes V, J and clone size, whereas the DNA furnished D and trimming. The sample holds over a million clones; around 78% are singletons and the top ten take about 0.52%. Of note for this clone: Its antigen is as yet unknown.

Source material: memory CD4+ T cells from PBMCs. Regarding subset: CD45RA-negative fraction. This chain uses TRBV5-1 with TRBJ2-5; D call uncertain. The sequence derives from a man between 18 and 29 years old in good health. Some clones in this sample may be carry-over from other donors' samples. CDR3 protein: CASRGEAQETQYF. CDR3 nucleotide sequence: TGCGCCAGCAGAGGTGAGGCTCAAGAGACCCAGTACTTC.